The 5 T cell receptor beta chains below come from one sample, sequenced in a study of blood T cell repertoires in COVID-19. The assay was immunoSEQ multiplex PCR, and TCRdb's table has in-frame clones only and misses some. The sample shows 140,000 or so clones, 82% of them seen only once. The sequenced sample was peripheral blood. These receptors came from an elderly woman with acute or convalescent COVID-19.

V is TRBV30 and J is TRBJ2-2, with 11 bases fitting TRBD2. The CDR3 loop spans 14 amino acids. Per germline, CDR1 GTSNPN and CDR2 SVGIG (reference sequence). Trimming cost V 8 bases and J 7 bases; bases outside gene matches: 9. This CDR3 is CARRLAGFNGELFF. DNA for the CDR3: TGTGCCCGCAGACTAGCGGGGTTTAACGGGGAGCTGTTTTTT.

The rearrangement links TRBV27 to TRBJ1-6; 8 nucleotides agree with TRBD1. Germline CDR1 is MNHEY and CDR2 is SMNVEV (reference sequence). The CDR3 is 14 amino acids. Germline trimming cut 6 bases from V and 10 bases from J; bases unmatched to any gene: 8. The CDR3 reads CASSHTGGHSPLHF. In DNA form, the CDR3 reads TGTGCCAGCAGCCATACAGGGGGTCACTCACCCCTCCACTTT.

CDR3 nucleotide sequence: TGTGCCAGCAGCTTGGAGGGGGCGCAAACTCTGCAGACCCAGTACTTC. Amino acid sequence: CASSLEGAQTLQTQYF. This sequence joins TRBV5-4 and TRBJ2-5; the match to TRBD1 covers 7 bases. This CDR3 has 16 amino acids. The V segment lost 0 bases and the J segment 6 bases; nucleotides outside the gene matches: 11. Per the germline V gene, CDR1 is SGHNT and CDR2 is YYREEE (reference sequence).

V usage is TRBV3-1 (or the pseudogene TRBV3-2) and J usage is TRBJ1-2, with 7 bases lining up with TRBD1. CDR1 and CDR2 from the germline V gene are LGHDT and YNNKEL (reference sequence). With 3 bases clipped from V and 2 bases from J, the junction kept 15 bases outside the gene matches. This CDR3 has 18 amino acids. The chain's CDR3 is CASSQDTGVGSLNYGYTF. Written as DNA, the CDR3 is TGTGCCAGCAGCCAGGACACAGGGGTTGGATCGTTAAACTATGGCTACACCTTC.

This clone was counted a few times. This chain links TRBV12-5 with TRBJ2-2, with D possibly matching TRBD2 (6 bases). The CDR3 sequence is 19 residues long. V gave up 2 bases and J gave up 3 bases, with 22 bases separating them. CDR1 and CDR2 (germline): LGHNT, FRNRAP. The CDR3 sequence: CASGLSLASGGTHTGELFF. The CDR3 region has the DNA TGTGCTAGTGGTTTGTCCCTGGCGTCGGGCGGGACCCACACCGGGGAGCTGTTTTTT.